Below are 26 T cell receptor beta chains sequenced from a single sample in a study of control samples from healthy donors and cancer patients. The method was immunoSEQ multiplex PCR; TCRdb's version includes in-frame clones alone and lacks a portion of them. The sample lists 78,000 or so clones; about 88% were seen once. The specimen was blood. The source is a woman between 45 and 65 years old in good health.

The chain carries TRBV7-9 and TRBJ2-7; TRBD1 aligns across 9 bases. Germline assignment: CDR1 SEHNR and CDR2 FQNEAQ (reference sequence). The CDR3 covers 14 residues. Trimming at V came to 3 bases and at J to 6 bases, leaving 6 bases not matched to a gene. This CDR3 is CASSLTGGVAEQYF. Here the CDR3 DNA reads TGTGCCAGCAGCTTGACAGGGGGGGTCGCCGAGCAGTACTTC. The variable domain in full, with the rest retrieved from reference TRBV7-9 and TRBJ2-7, is DTGVSQNPRHKITKRGQNVTFRCDPISEHNRLYWYRQTLGQGPEFLTYFQNEAQLEKSRLLSDRFSAERPKGSFSTLEIQRTEQGDSAMYLCASSLTGGVAEQYFGPGTRLTVT.

The chain employs TRBV24-1 and TRBJ2-3; a weak D match, TRBD2 (6 bases). Trimming removed 5 bases from V and 0 bases from J, with 23 bases in between. This CDR3 comprises 19 residues. Per germline, CDR1 KGHDR and CDR2 SFDVKD. CDR3 sequence: CATSGPNRSRGTSTDTQYF. Written as DNA, the CDR3 is TGTGCCACCAGTGGACCCAACCGTAGTCGCGGGACCAGCACAGATACGCAGTATTTT.

This sequence joins TRBV7-8 and TRBJ1-5, with D possibly being TRBD1 (5 bases). Germline loops: CDR1 SGHVS, CDR2 FQNEAQ. V was trimmed by 5 bases and J by 5 bases, leaving 16 bases between them. The CDR3 extends over 15 amino acids. CDR3 region: CASSPGRGGYQPQHF. In DNA form, the CDR3 reads TGTGCCAGCAGCCCTGGACGGGGGGGGTATCAGCCCCAGCATTTT.

This clone has just one count. V gene TRBV24-1 combines with J gene TRBJ2-5, with TRBD1 matching 10 bases. The CDR3 consists of 15 residues. V lost 2 bases, J lost 4 bases, and 3 bases stayed unmatched. Germline V gene lookup returns CDR1 KGHDR and CDR2 SFDVKD. The CDR3: CATSDWGQGRETQYF. The CDR3 nucleotides are TGTGCCACCAGTGATTGGGGACAGGGGAGAGAGACCCAGTACTTC.

The chain employs TRBV28 and TRBJ2-4; unclear D gene. There are 16 residues in the CDR3. Trimming pared 10 bases from V and 0 bases from J, leaving 19 bases between. Germline V gene lookup returns CDR1 MDHEN and CDR2 SYDVKM. The chain's CDR3 is CATGLMTKIAKNIQYF. The CDR3 DNA follows: TGTGCCACCGGGCTTATGACCAAGATAGCCAAAAACATTCAGTACTTC.

This sequence joins TRBV5-1 and TRBJ2-1; possible D gene TRBD2, 5 bases. Trimming took 2 bases from V and 4 from J, leaving 16 bases between them. The V gene's germline CDR1 is SGHRS and CDR2 YFSETQ. The CDR3 has 16 amino acids. The CDR3 sequence is CASSLSGIAEYNEQFF. As DNA, the CDR3 is TGCGCCAGCAGCTTATCCGGGATTGCGGAGTACAATGAGCAGTTCTTC.

This clone was detected once. V usage is TRBV6-1 and J usage is TRBJ1-1; 7 bases line up with TRBD1. The germline CDR1 and CDR2 sequences are MNHNS and SASEGT. The CDR3 contains 17 residues. Losses at the gene ends were 2 bases for V and 4 bases for J; bases not matched to a gene: 13. CDR3 in DNA: TGTGCCAGCAGTGAATTCGACAGGGTTGCTTGGGGCACTGAAGCTTTCTTT. The encoded protein is CASSEFDRVAWGTEAFF.

On this clone itself: The junction departs from the called germline gene at one end, perhaps through a read error. The CDR3 DNA reads TGTGCCAGCAGTTTCTCCAGGGATGAATCTTTCTTT. Its protein is CASSFSRDESFF. The J gene is TRBJ1-1, the V gene TRBV28; D might be TRBD1 (5 bases). The germline CDR1 and CDR2 sequences are MDHEN and SYDVKM. This CDR3 spans 12 amino acids. Looking up the rest from reference TRBV28 and TRBJ1-1 gives the full variable domain: DVKVTQSSRYLVKRTGEKVFLECVQDMDHENMFWYRQDPGLGLRLIYFSYDVKMKEKGDIPEGYSVSREKKERFSLILESASTNQTSMYLCASSFSRDESFFGQGTRLTVV.

The rearrangement links TRBV29-1 to TRBJ2-5; no definite D call. V was clipped by 7 bases and J by 4 bases, with 10 bases between them. Germline lookup yields CDR1 SQVTM and CDR2 ANQGSEA. The CDR3 contains 11 residues. The CDR3 nucleotides are TGCAGCGCAAACGGTGGAGAGACCCAGTACTTC. Translation: CSANGGETQYF. Full variable domain (remainder filled in from reference TRBV29-1 and TRBJ2-5): SAVISQKPSRDICQRGTSLTIQCQVDSQVTMMFWYRQQPGQSLTLIATANQGSEATYESGFVIDKFPISRPNLTFSTLTVSNMSPEDSSIYLCSANGGETQYFGPGTRLLVL.

The V call is TRBV6-4, the J call TRBJ2-2; D might be TRBD1 (6 bases). Germline-derived CDR1 and CDR2 are MRHNA and SNTAGT. CDR3 length: 16 residues. With 6 bases removed from V and 2 bases from J, the gap between germline ends came to 16 bases. The CDR3 sequence: CASSEGEGQNTGELFF. The DNA of the CDR3 is TGTGCCAGCAGCGAGGGGGAAGGGCAAAACACCGGGGAGCTGTTTTTT.

Only one count was recorded for this clone. V usage is TRBV5-1 and J usage is TRBJ1-1; D gene unclear. Germline V gene lookup returns CDR1 SGHRS and CDR2 YFSETQ. V lost 0 bases and J lost 2, with 5 bases in between. The CDR3 totals 13 residues. DNA of the CDR3: TGCGCCAGCAGCTTGGGCAGTAACACTGAAGCTTTCTTT. Encoded protein: CASSLGSNTEAFF.

The chain carries TRBV24-1 and TRBJ2-1; D assignment may be TRBD1 or TRBD2 (6 bases each). The length of the CDR3 is 15 residues. Per the germline V gene, CDR1 is KGHDR and CDR2 is SFDVKD. V lost 1 base and J lost 6, with 12 bases in between. CDR3 DNA sequence: TGTGCCACCAGTGATTTCGGGTGGGGGGCCAATGAGCAGTTCTTC. It yields the protein CATSDFGWGANEQFF.

The chain couples TRBV2 to TRBJ2-2, with D unresolved. Germline V gene data show CDR1 as SNHLY and CDR2 as FYNNEI. Trimming removed 7 bases at V and 2 bases at J, with 11 bases between. The CDR3 is made up of 14 amino acids. CDR3 protein: CASTASLNTGELFF. CDR3 in DNA: TGTGCCAGCACGGCTTCCCTAAACACCGGGGAGCTGTTTTTT.

This clone came up once. Additional DNA sequences in this sample encode the identical CDR3. V and J are TRBV5-1 and TRBJ2-7; TRBD1 might be the D (5 bases). The V end lost 2 bases, the J end lost 3 bases, and 6 bases lay between the germline ends. Germline V gene data show CDR1 as SGHRS and CDR2 as YFSETQ. The CDR3 contains 12 residues. DNA of the CDR3: TGCGCCAGCAGCTTCCAGGGCTACGAGCAGTACTTC. Residues: CASSFQGYEQYF.

The chain uses TRBV28 and TRBJ1-2; no firm D call. Trimming removed 6 bases from V and 7 bases from J, with 15 bases in between. The CDR3 is 13 residues long. Germline CDR1 reads MDHEN; CDR2 reads SYDVKM. The CDR3 DNA reads as TGTGCCAGCAGCCAATCCCGTTTTCTTGGCTACACCTTC. Its translation is CASSQSRFLGYTF.

This chain joins TRBV30 and TRBJ2-6; D possibly corresponds to TRBD1 (6 bases). CDR1 and CDR2 (germline): GTSNPN, SVGIG (reference sequence). The CDR3 runs to 15 residues. Trimming took 6 bases from V and 0 from J, leaving 12 bases between them. The DNA of the CDR3 is TGTGCCTGTGCCACAGGGACCTCTGGGGCCAACGTCCTGACTTTC. This sequence encodes CACATGTSGANVLTF.

V and J are TRBV10-3 and TRBJ1-2; D uncertain. CDR1 and CDR2 from the germline V gene are ENHRY and SYGVKD. The CDR3 runs to 14 residues. V was clipped by 8 bases and J by 2 bases, with 15 bases between them. CDR3 in DNA: TGTGCCATCGCTGGGGAGTACAAGAACTATGGCTACACCTTC. It is translated as CAIAGEYKNYGYTF.

The V gene is TRBV7-9, the J gene TRBJ1-2; D not certain. Per the germline V gene, CDR1 is SEHNR and CDR2 is FQNEAQ (reference sequence). V shed 2 bases and J shed 8 bases, with 9 bases lying between them. The CDR3 consists of 12 residues. The CDR3 bases are TGTGCCAGCAGCTTACGCGATACAGGCTACACCTTC. Translating gives CASSLRDTGYTF.

V is TRBV5-1 and J is TRBJ2-1, with 12 bases aligning to TRBD1. The CDR3 has 17 amino acids. V lost 0 bases to trimming and J lost 7 bases; unmatched junction nucleotides: 8. Germline loops: CDR1 SGHRS, CDR2 YFSETQ. CDR3 protein: CASSLAEWDRGLNEQFF. In DNA form, the CDR3 reads TGCGCCAGCAGCTTGGCCGAATGGGACAGGGGGCTAAATGAGCAGTTCTTC.

Here the CDR3 DNA reads TGTGCCAGCACTCCCGGGACAGGGGGTTACAATGAGCAGTTCTTC. It encodes CASTPGTGGYNEQFF. The genes are TRBV6-5 and TRBJ2-1, with 11 nucleotides matching TRBD1. This CDR3 is built from 15 residues. Germline CDR1 reads MNHEY; CDR2 reads SVGAGI. The V and J ends lost 7 bases and 4 bases, in that order; junction bases with no gene match: 6.

The chain couples TRBV30 to TRBJ2-2, with D perhaps matching TRBD1 (6 bases). V lost 4 bases, J lost 3 bases, and 21 bases lay in between. The CDR3 is 17 residues long. Germline CDR1 and CDR2: GTSNPN and SVGIG (reference sequence). The DNA of the CDR3 is TGTGCCTGGAACAGGGTCGCGGGCTCCTCTTACACCGGGGAGCTGTTTTTT. Residues: CAWNRVAGSSYTGELFF.

This chain connects TRBV2 to TRBJ2-7; no firm D call. Germline V gene lookup returns CDR1 SNHLY and CDR2 FYNNEI. V was trimmed by 7 bases and J by 3 bases, leaving 10 bases between them. This CDR3 is built from 12 residues. As DNA, the CDR3 is TGTGCCAGCACCGGACGGAGCTACGAGCAGTACTTC. This sequence encodes CASTGRSYEQYF. The full variable domain, completed using reference TRBV2 and TRBJ2-7, is EPEVTQTPSHQVTQMGQEVILRCVPISNHLYFYWYRQILGQKVEFLVSFYNNEISEKSEIFDDQFSVERPDGSNFTLKIRSTKLEDSAMYFCASTGRSYEQYFGPGTRLTVT.

The rearrangement links TRBV9 to TRBJ1-3; 8 nucleotides align to TRBD1. This CDR3 is built from 16 residues. Germline V gives CDR1 SGDLS, CDR2 YYNGEE. J lost 4 bases, V lost 0 bases, and 6 bases had no gene match. The CDR3 DNA sequence: TGTGCCAGCAGCGTAGAAAACAGGGGGAAAGGAAACACCATATATTTT. Encoded protein: CASSVENRGKGNTIYF.

The V call is TRBV4-1, the J call TRBJ2-1, with 8 bases identical to TRBD2. The junction had 10 bases not matched to a gene; V was cut back by 4 bases and J by 5 bases. CDR3 length: 16 amino acids. In germline, CDR1 is MGHRA, CDR2 YSYEKL. Here the CDR3 reads CASSRHPGLVNNEQFF. CDR3 DNA: TGCGCCAGCAGCCGGCACCCGGGACTAGTCAACAATGAGCAGTTCTTC.

This chain connects TRBV5-4 to TRBJ2-5; D gene ambiguous. The CDR3 loop spans 15 amino acids. V was cut by 0 bases and J by 2 bases, with 11 bases left in between. Germline V gene sequence: CDR1 SGHNT, CDR2 YYREEE (reference sequence). CDR3 loop: CASSLGERIQETQYF. In nucleotides, the CDR3 is TGTGCCAGCAGCTTGGGGGAAAGGATTCAAGAGACCCAGTACTTC.

The chain carries TRBV5-6 and TRBJ2-1; 7 nucleotides agree with TRBD2. There are 15 residues in the CDR3. Germline CDR1 is SGHDT and CDR2 is YYEEEE. Trimming took 3 bases from V and 0 from J; bases not matched to a gene: 3. The CDR3 here is CASSSGGSSYNEQFF. The CDR3, as DNA: TGTGCCAGCAGCTCTGGCGGGAGCTCCTACAATGAGCAGTTCTTC.